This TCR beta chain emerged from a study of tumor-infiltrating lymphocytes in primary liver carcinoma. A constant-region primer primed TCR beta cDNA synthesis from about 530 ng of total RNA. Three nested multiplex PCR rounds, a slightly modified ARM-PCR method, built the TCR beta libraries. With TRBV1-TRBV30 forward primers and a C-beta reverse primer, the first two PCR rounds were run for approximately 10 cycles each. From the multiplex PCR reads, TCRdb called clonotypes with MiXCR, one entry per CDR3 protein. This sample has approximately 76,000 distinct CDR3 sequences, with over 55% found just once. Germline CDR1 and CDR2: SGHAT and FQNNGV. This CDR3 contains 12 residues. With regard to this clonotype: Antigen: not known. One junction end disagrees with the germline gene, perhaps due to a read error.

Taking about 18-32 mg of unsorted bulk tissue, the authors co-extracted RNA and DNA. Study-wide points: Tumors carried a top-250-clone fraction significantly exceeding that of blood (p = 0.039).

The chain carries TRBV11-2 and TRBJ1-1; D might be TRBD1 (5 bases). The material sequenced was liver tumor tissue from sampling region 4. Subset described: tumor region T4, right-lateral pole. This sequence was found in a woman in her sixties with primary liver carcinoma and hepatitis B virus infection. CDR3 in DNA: TGTGCCAGTAGCTCTGAACAGGCTGAGGCTTTCTTT. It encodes CASSSEQAEAFF.